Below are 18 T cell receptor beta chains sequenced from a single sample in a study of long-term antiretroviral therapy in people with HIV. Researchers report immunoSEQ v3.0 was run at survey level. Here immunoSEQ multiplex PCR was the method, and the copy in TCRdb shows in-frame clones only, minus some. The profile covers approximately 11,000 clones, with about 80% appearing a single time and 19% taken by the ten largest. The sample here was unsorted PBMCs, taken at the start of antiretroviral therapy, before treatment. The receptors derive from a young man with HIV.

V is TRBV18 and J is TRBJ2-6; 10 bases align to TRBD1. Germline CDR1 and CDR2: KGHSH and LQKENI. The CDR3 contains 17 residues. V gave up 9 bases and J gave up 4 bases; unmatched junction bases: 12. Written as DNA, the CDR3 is TGTGCCAGTCGTCCGGGACAGGGGACATCGGGGGCCAACGTCCTGACTTTC. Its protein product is CASRPGQGTSGANVLTF.

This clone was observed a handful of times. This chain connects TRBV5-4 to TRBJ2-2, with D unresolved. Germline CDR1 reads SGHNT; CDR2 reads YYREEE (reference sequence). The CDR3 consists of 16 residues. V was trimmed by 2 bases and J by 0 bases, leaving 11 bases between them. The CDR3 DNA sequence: TGTGCCAGCAGCTTCGAGACGGCACCGAACACCGGGGAGCTGTTTTTT. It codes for CASSFETAPNTGELFF.

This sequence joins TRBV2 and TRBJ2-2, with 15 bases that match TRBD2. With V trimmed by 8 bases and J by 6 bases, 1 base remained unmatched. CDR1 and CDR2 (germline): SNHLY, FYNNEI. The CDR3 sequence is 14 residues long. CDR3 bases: TGTGCCAGCCGGACTAGCGGGAGGGCCGGGGAGCTGTTTTTT. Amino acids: CASRTSGRAGELFF.

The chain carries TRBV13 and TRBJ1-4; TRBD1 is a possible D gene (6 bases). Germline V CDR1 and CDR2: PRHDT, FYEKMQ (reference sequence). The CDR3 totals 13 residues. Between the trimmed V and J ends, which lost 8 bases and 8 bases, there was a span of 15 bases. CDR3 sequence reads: CASRRGATEKLFF. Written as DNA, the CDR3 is TGTGCCAGCCGTAGGGGGGCGACCGAAAAACTGTTTTTT.

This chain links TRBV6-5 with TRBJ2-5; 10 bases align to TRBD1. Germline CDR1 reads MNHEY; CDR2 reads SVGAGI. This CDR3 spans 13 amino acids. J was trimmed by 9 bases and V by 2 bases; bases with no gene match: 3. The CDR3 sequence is CASSYGTGAAQYF. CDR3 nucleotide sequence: TGTGCCAGCAGTTACGGGACAGGGGCTGCCCAGTACTTC.

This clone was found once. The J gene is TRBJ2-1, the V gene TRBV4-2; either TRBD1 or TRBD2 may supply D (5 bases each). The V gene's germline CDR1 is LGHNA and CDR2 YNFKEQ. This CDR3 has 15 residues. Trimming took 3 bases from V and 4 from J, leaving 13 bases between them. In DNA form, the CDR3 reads TGTGCCAGCAGCCAGGGACCCTGGGGGTACAATGAGCAGTTCTTC. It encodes CASSQGPWGYNEQFF.

The DNA of the CDR3 is TGTGCCACCAGCAGAGATGGGGCGGGGGGGAGTGCAGATACGCAGTATTTT. It is translated as CATSRDGAGGSADTQYF. The chain joins TRBV15 to TRBJ2-3; 9 nucleotides match TRBD2. The V segment lost 0 bases and the J segment 4 bases; nucleotides outside the gene matches: 8. The CDR3 length is 17 residues. CDR1 LNHNV and CDR2 YYDKDF come from the germline V gene (reference sequence).

CDR3 bases: TGTGCCACCCTTAGGCCGGGACGACGTAATGATGGCTACACCTTC. This translates into CATLRPGRRNDGYTF. The chain couples TRBV2 to TRBJ1-2, with D possibly matching TRBD1 (5 bases). Germline V gives CDR1 SNHLY, CDR2 FYNNEI. Trimming took off 10 bases at V and 6 bases at J, with 24 bases between the two ends. This CDR3 contains 15 residues.

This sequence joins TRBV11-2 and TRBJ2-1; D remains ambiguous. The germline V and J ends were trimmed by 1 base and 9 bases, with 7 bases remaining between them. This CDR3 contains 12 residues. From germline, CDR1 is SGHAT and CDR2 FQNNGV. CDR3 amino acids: CASSLVRSEQFF. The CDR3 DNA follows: TGTGCCAGCAGCTTAGTTAGATCTGAGCAGTTCTTC.

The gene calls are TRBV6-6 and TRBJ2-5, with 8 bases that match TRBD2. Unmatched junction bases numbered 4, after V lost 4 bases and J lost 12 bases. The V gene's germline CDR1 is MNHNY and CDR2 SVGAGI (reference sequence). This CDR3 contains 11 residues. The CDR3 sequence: CASSSLSGEYF. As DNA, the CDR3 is TGTGCCAGCAGTTCACTTAGCGGGGAGTACTTC.

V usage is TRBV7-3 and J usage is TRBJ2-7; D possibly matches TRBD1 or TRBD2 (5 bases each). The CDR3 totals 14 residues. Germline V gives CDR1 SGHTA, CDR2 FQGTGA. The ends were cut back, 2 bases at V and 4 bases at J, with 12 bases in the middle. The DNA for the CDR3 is TGTGCCAGCAGCTTAGAGGGCAGGGAGTACGAGCAGTACTTC. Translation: CASSLEGREYEQYF.

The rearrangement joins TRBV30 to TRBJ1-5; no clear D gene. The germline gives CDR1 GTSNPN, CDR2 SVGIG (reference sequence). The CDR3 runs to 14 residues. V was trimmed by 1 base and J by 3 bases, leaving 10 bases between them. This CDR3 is CAWSEGRNNQPQHF. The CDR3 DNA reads TGTGCCTGGAGTGAGGGTAGGAACAATCAGCCCCAGCATTTT.

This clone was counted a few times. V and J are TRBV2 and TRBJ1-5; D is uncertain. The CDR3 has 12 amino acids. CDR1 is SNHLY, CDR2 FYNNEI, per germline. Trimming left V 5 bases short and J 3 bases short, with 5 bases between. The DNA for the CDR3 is TGTGCCAGCAGTAAAACCAATCAGCCCCAGCATTTT. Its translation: CASSKTNQPQHF.

Here the CDR3 reads CASSGKQGTGTEAFF. Here the CDR3 DNA reads TGTGCCAGCAGCGGAAAACAGGGTACGGGCACTGAAGCTTTCTTT. The chain links TRBV9 to TRBJ1-1; possibly TRBD1 for D (6 bases). Trimming pared 3 bases from V and 4 bases from J, leaving 16 bases between. The CDR3 consists of 15 residues. Germline values: CDR1 SGDLS, CDR2 YYNGEE.

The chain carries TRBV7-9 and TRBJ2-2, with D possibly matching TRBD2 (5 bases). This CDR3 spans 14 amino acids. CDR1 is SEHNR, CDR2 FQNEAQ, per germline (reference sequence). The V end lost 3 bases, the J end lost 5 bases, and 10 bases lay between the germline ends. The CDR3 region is CASSFLRATGELFF. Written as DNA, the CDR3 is TGTGCCAGCAGCTTCTTGAGGGCGACCGGGGAGCTGTTTTTT. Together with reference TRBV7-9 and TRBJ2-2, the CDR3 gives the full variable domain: DTGVSQNPRHKITKRGQNVTFRCDPISEHNRLYWYRQTLGQGPEFLTYFQNEAQLEKSRLLSDRFSAERPKGSFSTLEIQRTEQGDSAMYLCASSFLRATGELFFGEGSRLTVL.

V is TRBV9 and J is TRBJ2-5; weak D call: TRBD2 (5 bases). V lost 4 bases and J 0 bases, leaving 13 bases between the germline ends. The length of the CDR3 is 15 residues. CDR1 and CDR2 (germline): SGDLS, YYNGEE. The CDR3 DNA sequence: TGTGCCAGCAGCCCCTGGGAGATGTACCAAGAGACCCAGTACTTC. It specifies CASSPWEMYQETQYF.

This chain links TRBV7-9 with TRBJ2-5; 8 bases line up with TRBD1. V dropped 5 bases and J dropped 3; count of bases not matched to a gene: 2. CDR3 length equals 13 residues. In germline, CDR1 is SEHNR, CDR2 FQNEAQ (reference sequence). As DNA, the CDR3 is TGTGCCAGCAGCCAGACAGGGGAAGAGACCCAGTACTTC. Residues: CASSQTGEETQYF.

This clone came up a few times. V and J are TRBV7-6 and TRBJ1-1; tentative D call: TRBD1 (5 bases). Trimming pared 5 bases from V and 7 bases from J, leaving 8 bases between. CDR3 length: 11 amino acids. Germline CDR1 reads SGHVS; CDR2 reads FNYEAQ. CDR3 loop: CASSQGNEAFF. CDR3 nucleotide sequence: TGTGCCAGCAGCCAGGGTAATGAAGCTTTCTTT.